The 22 T cell receptor beta chains in this list originate from one sample, sequenced in a study of T cell repertoires in cytomegalovirus infection. TCRdb re-called the reads through MiXCR, storing one row per CDR3 protein. The sample has fewer than 300,000 distinct CDR3 sequences, about 23% seen once. Material: PBMCs. The receptors shown here come from a human donor in good health (CMV status not recorded). Some clones in this sample may be carry-over from other donors' samples.

This clonotype was detected only a few times. J is TRBJ2-1 and V is TRBV6-2 or TRBV6-3, with D unresolved. This CDR3 is 18 amino acids long. V lost 0 bases to trimming and J lost 1 base, with 16 bases between them. CDR1 is MNHEY, CDR2 SVGEGT, per germline. The CDR3 is CASSYSSMASPSYNEQFF. DNA for the CDR3: TGTGCCAGCAGTTACTCGAGTATGGCGTCTCCTTCCTACAATGAGCAGTTCTTC.

V and J are TRBV11-3 and TRBJ2-3; perhaps D is TRBD1 or TRBD2 (5 bases each). Trimming removed 4 bases from V and 2 bases from J, with 13 bases in between. This CDR3 region has 15 residues. Germline lookup yields CDR1 SGHNT and CDR2 YENEEA. The CDR3, as DNA: TGTGCCAGCAGCTCGGGACCAAACCCCACAGATACGCAGTATTTT. Its protein is CASSSGPNPTDTQYF.

This clonotype was picked up a small number of times. The chain uses TRBV6-2 or TRBV6-3 and TRBJ2-7; D may match TRBD1 or TRBD2 (6 bases each). The germline V and J ends were trimmed by 5 bases and 5 bases, with 28 bases remaining between them. CDR1 and CDR2 from the germline V gene are MNHEY and SVGEGT. This CDR3 spans 18 amino acids. CDR3 bases: TGTGCCAGCAGTGCGTTAGCCCCGGGGGCGAGGAGGCCCCACGAGCAGTACTTC. The encoded protein is CASSALAPGARRPHEQYF.

The chain carries TRBV25-1 and TRBJ2-5; 8 nucleotides agree with TRBD1. Looked up from germline, CDR1 is MGHDK and CDR2 is SYGVNS. V was pared by 6 bases and J by 5 bases, with 5 bases of the junction left unmatched. The CDR3 is 13 residues long. In DNA, the CDR3 is TGTGCCAGCAGGAGACAGGGGAGCGAGACCCAGTACTTC. It translates to CASRRQGSETQYF.

As regards this clonotype: A much larger clone differs from this one at a single base, so this may be a read error. V gene TRBV28 combines with J gene TRBJ2-1; D gene unclear. V gave up 6 bases and J gave up 4 bases, with 7 bases separating them. In germline, CDR1 is MDHEN, CDR2 SYDVKM. The CDR3 contains 12 residues. CDR3 sequence: CASSPIYNEQFF. CDR3 bases: TGTGCCAGCAGCCCCATTTACAATGAGCAGTTCTTC.

This chain connects TRBV12-3 or TRBV12-4 to TRBJ1-2; no firm D call. CDR3 length equals 16 residues. V gave up 7 bases and J gave up 5 bases, with 23 bases separating them. The chain's CDR3 is CASTYNAGSRPYGYTF. CDR3 bases: TGTGCCAGCACTTACAACGCGGGATCCCGGCCTTATGGCTACACCTTC.

This clonotype was found a few times. The V gene is TRBV7-9, the J gene TRBJ2-7; 9 nucleotides align to TRBD1. This CDR3 region has 15 residues. V dropped 3 bases and J dropped 7; count of bases not matched to a gene: 10. Germline CDR1 and CDR2: SEHNR and FQNEAQ (reference sequence). The CDR3 loop reads CASSFIRQGESEQYF. The CDR3 DNA reads as TGTGCCAGCAGCTTTATCCGACAGGGGGAGAGTGAGCAGTACTTC.

The genes are TRBV20-1 and TRBJ2-4; a possible D gene is TRBD2 (5 bases). Germline V gene lookup returns CDR1 DFQATT and CDR2 SNEGSKA (reference sequence). The CDR3 totals 15 residues. V was trimmed by 3 bases and J by 10 bases, leaving 22 bases between them. In DNA, the CDR3 is TGCAGTGCTAGTAGTGGTACCTGGGGTCGAGGGATTCAGTACTTC. Translation gives CSASSGTWGRGIQYF.

This clonotype has a handful of counts. V gene TRBV7-9 combines with J gene TRBJ1-1; 12 nucleotides match TRBD1. The CDR3 loop spans 19 amino acids. V shed 4 bases, J shed 0 bases, and the junction held 12 bases outside the gene matches. Germline V gives CDR1 SEHNR, CDR2 FQNEAQ (reference sequence). CDR3 DNA sequence: TGTGCCAGCAGCTCCAGATACCGGGACAGGGGGCTGTTGAACACTGAAGCTTTCTTT. This gives the protein CASSSRYRDRGLLNTEAFF.

The V gene is TRBV29-1, the J gene TRBJ2-4, with 8 bases identical to TRBD1. Germline V CDR1 and CDR2: SQVTM, ANQGSEA. V lost 2 bases and J lost 12; bases outside the gene matches: 9. There are 13 residues in the CDR3. The CDR3 spells CSVELGDRFSQYF. The CDR3 bases are TGCAGCGTTGAATTAGGGGACAGGTTCTCTCAGTACTTC.

The V call is TRBV12-3 or TRBV12-4, the J call TRBJ1-1; 7 bases line up with TRBD1. This CDR3 comprises 13 residues. Trimming cost V 3 bases and J 8 bases; bases outside gene matches: 6. The CDR3 bases are TGTGCCAGCAGTTTGGGACAGCCGGGGGAAGCTTTCTTT. Its protein product is CASSLGQPGEAFF.

The rearrangement uses TRBV6-2 or TRBV6-3 and TRBJ2-3; D possibly matches TRBD1 or TRBD2 (6 bases each). Trimming removed 5 bases from V and 2 bases from J, with 17 bases in between. Germline V CDR1 and CDR2: MNHEY, SVGEGT. This CDR3 is built from 16 residues. CDR3 DNA: TGTGCCAGCAGTCCGTGGAGGGACACTTCCACAGATACGCAGTATTTT. Translation gives CASSPWRDTSTDTQYF.

A word on this clonotype: Relative to the germline gene, one junction end is altered; a read error may explain this. This chain's CDR3 is CSTAAGVSAGF. CDR3 in DNA: TGCAGTACAGCGGCAGGGGTGAGCGCGGGGTTC. The chain couples TRBV20-1 to TRBJ2-1; possibly TRBD1 or TRBD2 for D (6 bases each). Germline V gives CDR1 DFQATT, CDR2 SNEGSKA (reference sequence). This CDR3 spans 11 amino acids.

This clonotype was seen only a few times. The chain employs TRBV6-5 and TRBJ2-1, with D possibly being TRBD1 (5 bases). The CDR3 is 14 amino acids. Germline lookup yields CDR1 MNHEY and CDR2 SVGAGI. With 9 bases removed from V and 2 bases from J, the gap between germline ends came to 14 bases. The CDR3 region is CASRPTVPYNEQFF. The CDR3 region has the DNA TGTGCCAGTCGGCCGACAGTTCCCTACAATGAGCAGTTCTTC.

This clonotype came up many times. The chain carries TRBV7-2 and TRBJ1-5, with 7 bases matching TRBD1. Germline V gene lookup returns CDR1 SGHTA and CDR2 FQGNSA. V shed 5 bases, J shed 6 bases, and the junction held 7 bases outside the gene matches. CDR3 length equals 14 residues. The CDR3 coding sequence is TGTGCCAGCAGCCCTCGACAGGGAGGTCAGCCCCAGCATTTT. Amino acid sequence: CASSPRQGGQPQHF.

The sample holds many counts of this clonotype. The chain recombines TRBV7-2 with TRBJ2-4; the match to TRBD2 covers 8 bases. Germline V CDR1 and CDR2: SGHTA, FQGNSA. Germline trimming cut 5 bases from V and 6 bases from J; bases unmatched to any gene: 12. The CDR3 runs to 16 residues. CDR3 amino acids: CASSQNGPAGVNIQYF. The CDR3 DNA reads as TGTGCCAGCAGCCAAAATGGGCCAGCGGGAGTAAACATTCAGTACTTC. Supplemented by reference TRBV7-2 and TRBJ2-4, the full variable domain reads GAGVSQSPSNKVTEKGKDVELRCDPISGHTALYWYRQSLGQGLEFLIYFQGNSAPDKSGLPSDRFSAERTGGSVSTLTIQRTQQEDSAVYLCASSQNGPAGVNIQYFGAGTRLSVL.

The genes are TRBV28 and TRBJ1-5; 11 nucleotides align to TRBD1. V was clipped by 6 bases and J by 3 bases; unmatched bases: 7. The germline gives CDR1 MDHEN, CDR2 SYDVKM. This CDR3 region has 16 residues. As DNA, the CDR3 is TGTGCCAGCAGCCCTGGACAGGGGGCCCTCAATCAGCCCCAGCATTTT. The encoded protein is CASSPGQGALNQPQHF.

This clonotype showed up just a few times. The chain joins TRBV20-1 to TRBJ2-5; 9 nucleotides align to TRBD1. The CDR3 spans 13 residues. V gave up 5 bases and J gave up 4 bases; unmatched junction bases: 5. CDR1 is DFQATT, CDR2 SNEGSKA, per germline (reference sequence). CDR3: CSALSDRGETQYF. CDR3 bases: TGCAGTGCTCTTTCGGACAGGGGAGAGACCCAGTACTTC.

The DNA for the CDR3 is TGCAGCTCTGCGGACAGGGGCGTTTTAGAGACCCAGTACTTC. This gives the protein CSSADRGVLETQYF. The chain uses TRBV29-1 and TRBJ2-5; 9 bases line up with TRBD1. This CDR3 has 14 amino acids. Trimming took 8 bases from V and 4 from J; bases not matched to a gene: 11. Germline values: CDR1 SQVTM, CDR2 ANQGSEA. Combining the CDR3 with reference TRBV29-1 and TRBJ2-5 gives the whole variable domain SAVISQKPSRDICQRGTSLTIQCQVDSQVTMMFWYRQQPGQSLTLIATANQGSEATYESGFVIDKFPISRPNLTFSTLTVSNMSPEDSSIYLCSSADRGVLETQYFGPGTRLLVL.

The gene calls are TRBV20-1 and TRBJ2-1; TRBD2 agrees at 10 bases. After removal of 2 bases from V and 5 bases from J, the junction contained 6 bases not matched to a gene. CDR3 size: 15 residues. Germline V lookup: CDR1 DFQATT, CDR2 SNEGSKA (reference sequence). CDR3: CSARPSSGSHNEQFF. In DNA form, the CDR3 reads TGCAGTGCTAGACCCTCTAGCGGGAGCCACAATGAGCAGTTCTTC.

The chain links TRBV11-2 to TRBJ1-4; 10 positions match TRBD1. J gave up 6 bases and V 2 bases, and 6 bases lay outside the gene matches. The CDR3 consists of 16 residues. Germline lookup yields CDR1 SGHAT and CDR2 FQNNGV. CDR3 sequence reads: CASSLPTGTGDEKLFF. The CDR3 DNA is TGTGCCAGCAGCTTACCCACCGGGACAGGGGATGAAAAACTGTTTTTT. The entire variable domain, with the rest obtained from reference TRBV11-2 and TRBJ1-4, is as follows: EAGVAQSPRYKIIEKRQSVAFWCNPISGHATLYWYQQILGQGPKLLIQFQNNGVVDDSQLPKDRFSAERLKGVDSTLKIQPAKLEDSAVYLCASSLPTGTGDEKLFFGSGTQLSVL.

Many counts were recorded for this clonotype. The CDR3 coding sequence is TGCGCCAGCAGCCAGTCAGGGGAAAATCAGCCCCAGCATTTT. Encoded protein: CASSQSGENQPQHF. The genes are TRBV4-1 and TRBJ1-5, with D maybe TRBD1 (6 bases). The V end was cut by 3 bases, the J end by 4 bases, with 10 bases between. Germline assignment: CDR1 MGHRA and CDR2 YSYEKL. This CDR3 is built from 14 residues.